The 10 T cell receptor beta chains given below trace back to one sample, sequenced in a study of human T cells and chemical hapten exposure. MiXCR, applied by TCRdb to the RACE reads, yields one record per CDR3 protein. Of about 35,000 distinct CDR3 sequences listed, around 12% are singletons. This sample's time point: pre-sensitization, week 0. Sample treatment: therapeutic diphenylcyclopropenone sensitization with weekly scalp DPC. The template was total RNA from unfractionated whole blood. The sequencing here drew on whole blood, taken in connection with sensitization to the hapten diphenylcyclopropenone (DPC). These receptors were obtained from a woman in her forties with alopecia areata. Some clones in this sample may be carry-over from other donors' samples.

The chain employs TRBV28 and TRBJ2-7; TRBD2 might be the D (5 bases). CDR1 is MDHEN and CDR2 is SYDVKM in the germline V gene. The CDR3 has 12 amino acids. V shed 6 bases and J shed 3 bases, with 9 bases lying between them. The CDR3, as DNA: TGTGCCAGCAGCCGGGGATACTACGAGCAGTACTTC. The encoded protein is CASSRGYYEQYF.

This clonotype was detected ten times or more. This sequence joins TRBV19 and TRBJ2-7, with a tentative D call TRBD1 (5 bases). CDR3 size: 15 residues. V was cut by 1 base and J by 2 bases, with 12 bases left in between. In germline, CDR1 is LNHDA, CDR2 SQIVND (reference sequence). The CDR3: CASSIGPGPAYEQYF. The CDR3 DNA reads TGTGCCAGTAGTATAGGCCCAGGGCCGGCCTACGAGCAGTACTTC.

The CDR3 reads CASSGPLLTGELFF. The CDR3 nucleotides read TGTGCCAGCAGTGGACCCCTCCTCACCGGGGAGCTGTTTTTT. The chain carries TRBV2 and TRBJ2-2; no clear D. This CDR3 spans 14 amino acids. V lost 4 bases to trimming and J lost 4 bases, with 10 bases between them. Germline CDR1 SNHLY, CDR2 FYNNEI.

This clonotype was counted ten times or more. The V and J genes are TRBV6-5 and TRBJ1-5; 7 nucleotides line up with TRBD1. The trim removed 6 bases at V and 1 base at J, leaving 6 bases unmatched. Germline assignment: CDR1 MNHEY and CDR2 SVGAGI. There are 15 residues in the CDR3. This chain's CDR3 is CASSRQGLSNQPQHF. Written as DNA, the CDR3 is TGTGCCAGCAGCCGACAGGGTTTAAGCAATCAGCCCCAGCATTTT.

This clonotype was detected ten times or more. The V gene is TRBV28, the J gene TRBJ2-3, with no clear D. CDR1 and CDR2 from the germline V gene are MDHEN and SYDVKM. V was shortened by 1 base and J by 6 bases, with 5 bases between the two germline ends. CDR3 length: 12 residues. The CDR3: CASSLLEDTQYF. The CDR3 DNA follows: TGTGCCAGCAGTTTATTGGAGGATACGCAGTATTTT. Filled out from reference TRBV28 and TRBJ2-3, the complete variable domain reads DVKVTQSSRYLVKRTGEKVFLECVQDMDHENMFWYRQDPGLGLRLIYFSYDVKMKEKGDIPEGYSVSREKKERFSLILESASTNQTSMYLCASSLLEDTQYFGPGTRLTVL.

This clonotype was observed a handful of times. The chain has TRBV3-1 and TRBJ1-5, with D possibly being TRBD1 (5 bases). The germline V and J ends were trimmed by 1 base and 5 bases, with 6 bases remaining between them. The CDR3 covers 13 residues. CDR1 is LGHDT and CDR2 is YNNKEL in the germline V gene (reference sequence). The CDR3: CASSQGDHQPQHF. In DNA, the CDR3 is TGTGCCAGCAGCCAAGGGGACCATCAGCCCCAGCATTTT.

The sample holds many counts of this clonotype. The chain combines TRBV20-1 with TRBJ2-1; TRBD2 matches 12 bases. This CDR3 contains 14 residues. V gave up 5 bases and J gave up 6 bases; unmatched junction bases: 5. In germline, CDR1 is DFQATT, CDR2 SNEGSKA (reference sequence). The CDR3 spells CSAATSGGINEQFF. DNA of the CDR3: TGCAGTGCTGCGACTAGCGGGGGTATCAATGAGCAGTTCTTC.

V usage is TRBV29-1 and J usage is TRBJ2-7; D unresolved. Germline loops: CDR1 SQVTM, CDR2 ANQGSEA. Trimming shortened V by 4 bases and J by 0 bases, and 7 bases separated the two germline ends. This CDR3 spans 12 amino acids. CDR3 protein: CSVGLFSYEQYF. The CDR3 nucleotides read TGCAGCGTTGGCCTCTTCTCCTACGAGCAGTACTTC.

The sample holds a few counts of this clonotype. V is TRBV6-5 and J is TRBJ2-5; D unclear. In germline, CDR1 is MNHEY, CDR2 SVGAGI. The CDR3 length is 14 residues. With 2 bases removed from V and 5 bases from J, the gap between germline ends came to 12 bases. Here the CDR3 reads CASSYALVGETQYF. The CDR3 coding sequence is TGTGCCAGCAGTTACGCCCTCGTCGGGGAGACCCAGTACTTC.

A remark on this clonotype: One end of the junction fails to match germline, which may point to a read error. The genes are TRBV29-1 and TRBJ2-3; D possibly corresponds to TRBD2 (5 bases). This CDR3 is 12 amino acids long. Germline V gene data show CDR1 as SQVTM and CDR2 as ANQGSEA. The CDR3 region is CSVDPSTDTQYF. Here the CDR3 DNA reads TGCAGCGTTGATCCTAGCACGGATACGCAGTATTTT.